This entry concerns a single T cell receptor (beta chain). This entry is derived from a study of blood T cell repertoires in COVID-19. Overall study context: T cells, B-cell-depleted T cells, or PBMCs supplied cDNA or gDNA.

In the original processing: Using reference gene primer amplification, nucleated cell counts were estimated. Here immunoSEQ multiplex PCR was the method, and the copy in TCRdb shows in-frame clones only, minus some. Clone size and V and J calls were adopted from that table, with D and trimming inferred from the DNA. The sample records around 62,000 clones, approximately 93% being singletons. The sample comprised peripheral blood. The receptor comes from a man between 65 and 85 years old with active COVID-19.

The CDR3 spells CASSEKRAPNEQFF. CDR3 in DNA: TGTGCCAGCAGTGAAAAGAGAGCACCCAATGAGCAGTTCTTC. The V call is TRBV2, the J call TRBJ2-1, with D hard to call. The germline V gene has CDR1 SNHLY and CDR2 FYNNEI. This CDR3 comprises 14 residues. Trimming left V 2 bases short and J 6 bases short, with 11 bases between.